The subject of this entry is one TCR beta chain. In the same sample, other DNA sequences code for this CDR3. This entry belongs to a study of cytomegalovirus exposure and HLA in healthy donors. The germline V gene has CDR1 MDHEN and CDR2 SYDVKM. The germline V and J ends were trimmed by 2 bases and 1 base, with 5 bases remaining between them. This CDR3 region has 13 residues. In the PCR, 60 Vbeta and 13 Jbeta primers were used. Measured with immunoSEQ multiplex PCR; TCRdb has only the in-frame clones, and not every one. The profile covers hundreds of thousands of clones, with almost 80% appearing a single time and 1.5% to 2% taken by the ten largest.

This chain links TRBV28 with TRBJ2-5; no reliable D call. This receptor was obtained from a male donor in good health and CMV-seronegative. Sample: PBMCs. The CDR3 DNA follows: TGTGCCAGCAGTTTAGGCGGCCAAGAGACCCAGTACTTC. It yields the protein CASSLGGQETQYF.